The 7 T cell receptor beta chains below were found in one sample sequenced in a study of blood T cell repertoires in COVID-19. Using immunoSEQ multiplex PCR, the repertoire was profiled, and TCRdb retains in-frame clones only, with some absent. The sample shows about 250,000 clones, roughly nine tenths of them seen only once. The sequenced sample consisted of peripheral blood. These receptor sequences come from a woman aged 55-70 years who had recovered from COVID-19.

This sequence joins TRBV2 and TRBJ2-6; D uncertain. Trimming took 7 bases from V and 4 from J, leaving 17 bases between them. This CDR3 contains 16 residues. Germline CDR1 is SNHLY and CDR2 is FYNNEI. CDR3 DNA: TGTGCCAGCATGAGGCTCCCGGGTCCCGGGGCCAACGTCCTGACTTTC. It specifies CASMRLPGPGANVLTF.

As DNA, the CDR3 is TGTGCCAGCAGCTTCGGTGGTCCCCAACGCACAGATACGCAGTATTTT. The encoded protein is CASSFGGPQRTDTQYF. The chain is built from TRBV5-4 and TRBJ2-3; D is unclear. V lost 2 bases, J lost 1 base, and 14 bases lay in between. Germline V gene lookup returns CDR1 SGHNT and CDR2 YYREEE (reference sequence). This CDR3 has 16 residues.

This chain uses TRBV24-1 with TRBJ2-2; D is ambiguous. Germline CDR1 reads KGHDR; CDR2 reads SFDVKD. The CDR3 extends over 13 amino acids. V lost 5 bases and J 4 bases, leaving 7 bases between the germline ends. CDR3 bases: TGTGCCACCAGTGCGTCAGTCACCGGGGAGCTGTTTTTT. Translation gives CATSASVTGELFF.

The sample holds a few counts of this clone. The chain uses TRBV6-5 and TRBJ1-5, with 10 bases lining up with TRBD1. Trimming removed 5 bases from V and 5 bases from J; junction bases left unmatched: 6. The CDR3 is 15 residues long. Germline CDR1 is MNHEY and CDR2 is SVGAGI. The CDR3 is CASSRGQGLYQPQHF. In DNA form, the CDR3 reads TGTGCCAGCAGTAGGGGACAGGGGCTGTATCAGCCCCAGCATTTT.

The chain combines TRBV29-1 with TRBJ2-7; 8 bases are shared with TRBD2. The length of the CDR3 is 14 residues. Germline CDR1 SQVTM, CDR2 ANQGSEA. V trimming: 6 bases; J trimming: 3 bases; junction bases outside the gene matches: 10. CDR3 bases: TGCAGCGTGCTCCCGGGAGCGGGGGACTACGAGCAGTACTTC. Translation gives CSVLPGAGDYEQYF.

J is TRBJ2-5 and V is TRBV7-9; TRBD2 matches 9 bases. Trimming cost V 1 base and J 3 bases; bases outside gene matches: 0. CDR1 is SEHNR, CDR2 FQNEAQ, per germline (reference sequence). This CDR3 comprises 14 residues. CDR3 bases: TGTGCCAGCAGCTTAGTAGCGGGGGAAGAGACCCAGTACTTC. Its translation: CASSLVAGEETQYF. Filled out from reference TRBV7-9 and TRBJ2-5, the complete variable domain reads DTGVSQNPRHKITKRGQNVTFRCDPISEHNRLYWYRQTLGQGPEFLTYFQNEAQLEKSRLLSDRFSAERPKGSFSTLEIQRTEQGDSAMYLCASSLVAGEETQYFGPGTRLLVL.

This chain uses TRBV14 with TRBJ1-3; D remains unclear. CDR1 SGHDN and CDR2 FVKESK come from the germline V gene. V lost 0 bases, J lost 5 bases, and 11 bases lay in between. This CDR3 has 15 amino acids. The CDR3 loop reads CASSQDSAGRNTIYF. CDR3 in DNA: TGTGCCAGCAGCCAAGATTCGGCAGGAAGAAACACCATATATTTT.